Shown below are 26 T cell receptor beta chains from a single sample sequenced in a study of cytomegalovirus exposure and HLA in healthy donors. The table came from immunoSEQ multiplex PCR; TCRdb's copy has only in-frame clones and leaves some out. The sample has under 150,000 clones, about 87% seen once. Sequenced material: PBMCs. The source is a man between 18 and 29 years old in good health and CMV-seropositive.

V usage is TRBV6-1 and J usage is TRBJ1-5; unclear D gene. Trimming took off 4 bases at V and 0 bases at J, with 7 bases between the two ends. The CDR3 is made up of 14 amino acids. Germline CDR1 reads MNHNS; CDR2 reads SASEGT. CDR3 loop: CASSVVHSNQPQHF. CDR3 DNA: TGTGCCAGCAGTGTAGTCCATAGCAATCAGCCCCAGCATTTT.

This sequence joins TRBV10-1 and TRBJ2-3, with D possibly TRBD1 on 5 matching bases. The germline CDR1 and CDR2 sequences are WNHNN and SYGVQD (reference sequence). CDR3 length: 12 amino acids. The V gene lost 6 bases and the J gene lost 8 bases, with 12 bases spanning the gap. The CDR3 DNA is TGCGCCAGCAGCTCTGACAGATCTACGCAGTATTTT. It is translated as CASSSDRSTQYF.

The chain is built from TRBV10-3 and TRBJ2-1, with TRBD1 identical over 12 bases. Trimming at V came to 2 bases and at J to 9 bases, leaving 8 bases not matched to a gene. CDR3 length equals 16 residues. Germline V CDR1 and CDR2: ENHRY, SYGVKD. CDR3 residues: CAISETSGQGASEQFF. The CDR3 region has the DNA TGTGCCATCAGTGAGACGTCGGGACAGGGGGCGTCTGAGCAGTTCTTC.

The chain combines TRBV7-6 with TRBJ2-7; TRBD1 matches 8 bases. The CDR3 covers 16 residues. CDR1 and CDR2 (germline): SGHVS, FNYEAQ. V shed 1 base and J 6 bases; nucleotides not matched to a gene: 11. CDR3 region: CASSLEWAGGISEQYF. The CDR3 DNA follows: TGTGCCAGCAGCTTAGAATGGGCAGGGGGCATTTCCGAGCAGTACTTC.

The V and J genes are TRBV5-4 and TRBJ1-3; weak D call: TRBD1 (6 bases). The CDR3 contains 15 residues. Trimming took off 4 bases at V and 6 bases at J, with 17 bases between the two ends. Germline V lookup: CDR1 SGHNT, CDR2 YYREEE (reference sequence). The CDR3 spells CASSPSQGNENTIYF. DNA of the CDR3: TGTGCCAGCAGCCCCTCCCAGGGGAATGAAAACACCATATATTTT.

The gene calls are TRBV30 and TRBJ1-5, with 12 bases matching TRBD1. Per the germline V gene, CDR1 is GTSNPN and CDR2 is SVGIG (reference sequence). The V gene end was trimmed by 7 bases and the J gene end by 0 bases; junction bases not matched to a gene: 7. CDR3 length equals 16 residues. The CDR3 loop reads CASTGTGGYSNQPQHF. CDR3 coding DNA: TGTGCCTCTACCGGGACAGGGGGCTATAGCAATCAGCCCCAGCATTTT. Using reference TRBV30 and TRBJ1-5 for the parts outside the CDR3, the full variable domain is SQTIHQWPATLVQPVGSPLSLECTVEGTSNPNLYWYRQAAGRGLQLLFYSVGIGQISSEVPQNLSASRPQDRQFILSSKKLLLSDSGFYLCASTGTGGYSNQPQHFGDGTRLSIL.

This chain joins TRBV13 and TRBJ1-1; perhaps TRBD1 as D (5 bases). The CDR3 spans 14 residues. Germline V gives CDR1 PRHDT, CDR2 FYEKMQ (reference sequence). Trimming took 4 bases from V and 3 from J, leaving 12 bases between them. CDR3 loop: CASSSSGWDTEAFF. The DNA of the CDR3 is TGTGCCAGCAGCTCCTCAGGGTGGGACACTGAAGCTTTCTTT.

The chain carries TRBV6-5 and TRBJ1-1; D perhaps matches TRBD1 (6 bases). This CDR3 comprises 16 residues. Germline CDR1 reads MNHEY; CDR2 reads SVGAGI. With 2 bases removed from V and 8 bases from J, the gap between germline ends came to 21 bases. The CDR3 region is CASSYTAYRVSREAFF. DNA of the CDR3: TGTGCCAGCAGTTACACCGCCTACAGGGTATCACGCGAAGCTTTCTTT.

CDR3 DNA sequence: TGTGCCAGCACCCCTAGCGGGGGGGGTGCAACTAATGAAAAACTGTTTTTT. Protein: CASTPSGGGATNEKLFF. The J gene is TRBJ1-4, the V gene TRBV25-1; maybe TRBD1 (5 bases). Looked up from germline, CDR1 is MGHDK and CDR2 is SYGVNS. V gave up 7 bases and J gave up 0 bases, with 18 bases separating them. The CDR3 covers 17 residues.

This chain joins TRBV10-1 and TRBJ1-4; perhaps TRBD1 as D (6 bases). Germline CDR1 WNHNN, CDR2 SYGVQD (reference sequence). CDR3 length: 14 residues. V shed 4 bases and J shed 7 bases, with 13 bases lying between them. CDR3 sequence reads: CASSGSGAGEKLFF. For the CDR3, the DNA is TGCGCCAGCAGTGGGTCGGGGGCTGGTGAAAAACTGTTTTTT.

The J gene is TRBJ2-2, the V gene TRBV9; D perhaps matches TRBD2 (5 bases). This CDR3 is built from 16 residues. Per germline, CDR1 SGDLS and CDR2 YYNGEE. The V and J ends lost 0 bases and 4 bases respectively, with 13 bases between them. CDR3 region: CASSVGGSVSTGELFF. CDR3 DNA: TGTGCCAGCAGCGTAGGAGGTAGCGTAAGCACCGGGGAGCTGTTTTTT.

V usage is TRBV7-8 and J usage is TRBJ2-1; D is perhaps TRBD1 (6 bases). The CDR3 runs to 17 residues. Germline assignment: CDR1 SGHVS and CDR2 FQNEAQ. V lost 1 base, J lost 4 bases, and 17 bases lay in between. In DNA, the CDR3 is TGTGCCAGCAGCTTAGAACGTGTGGGGGCAGGATACAATGAGCAGTTCTTC. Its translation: CASSLERVGAGYNEQFF.

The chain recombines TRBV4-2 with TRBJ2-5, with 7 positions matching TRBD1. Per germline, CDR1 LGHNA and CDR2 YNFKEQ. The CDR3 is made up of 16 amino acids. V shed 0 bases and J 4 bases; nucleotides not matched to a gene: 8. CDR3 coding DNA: TGTGCCAGCAGCCAAGATAAGGGGGCAATTTCAGAGACCCAGTACTTC. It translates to CASSQDKGAISETQYF.

The CDR3 DNA sequence: TGTGCCTGGAGGTATGGGCCTGGAAACACCATATATTTT. Protein sequence: CAWRYGPGNTIYF. The chain joins TRBV30 to TRBJ1-3; D is uncertain. This CDR3 is 13 amino acids long. V lost 3 bases and J lost 2, with 8 bases in between. CDR1 is GTSNPN and CDR2 is SVGIG in the germline V gene (reference sequence).

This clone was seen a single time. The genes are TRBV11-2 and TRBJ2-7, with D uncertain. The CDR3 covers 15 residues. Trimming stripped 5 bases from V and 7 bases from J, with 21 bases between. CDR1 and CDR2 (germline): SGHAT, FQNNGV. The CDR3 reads CASSPGRWVRWEQYF. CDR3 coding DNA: TGTGCCAGCAGCCCCGGCAGGTGGGTCCGTTGGGAGCAGTACTTC.

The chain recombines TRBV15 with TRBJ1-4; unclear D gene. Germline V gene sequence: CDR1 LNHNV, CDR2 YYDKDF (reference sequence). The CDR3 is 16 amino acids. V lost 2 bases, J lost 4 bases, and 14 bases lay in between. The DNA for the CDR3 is TGTGCCACCAGCAGAAAGTTCGGGAGAGTTAATGAAAAACTGTTTTTT. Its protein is CATSRKFGRVNEKLFF.

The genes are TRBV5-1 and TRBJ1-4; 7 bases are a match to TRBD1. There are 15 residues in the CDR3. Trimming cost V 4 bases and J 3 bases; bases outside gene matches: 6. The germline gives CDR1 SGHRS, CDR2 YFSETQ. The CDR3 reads CASSPGTAPNEKLFF. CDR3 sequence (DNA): TGCGCCAGCAGCCCTGGGACAGCTCCTAATGAAAAACTGTTTTTT.

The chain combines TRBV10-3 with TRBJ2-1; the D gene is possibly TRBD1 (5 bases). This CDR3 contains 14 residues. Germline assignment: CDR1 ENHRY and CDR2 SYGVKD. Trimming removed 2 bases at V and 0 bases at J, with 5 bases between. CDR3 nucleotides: TGTGCCATCAGTGAGACAGGCTCCTACAATGAGCAGTTCTTC. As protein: CAISETGSYNEQFF.

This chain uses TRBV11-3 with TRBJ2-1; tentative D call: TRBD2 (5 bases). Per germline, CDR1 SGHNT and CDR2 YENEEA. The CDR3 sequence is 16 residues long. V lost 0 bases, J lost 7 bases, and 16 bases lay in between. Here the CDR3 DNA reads TGTGCCAGCAGCTTAGATCTTTTTGGCGGGTGGAATGAGCAGTTCTTC. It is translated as CASSLDLFGGWNEQFF.

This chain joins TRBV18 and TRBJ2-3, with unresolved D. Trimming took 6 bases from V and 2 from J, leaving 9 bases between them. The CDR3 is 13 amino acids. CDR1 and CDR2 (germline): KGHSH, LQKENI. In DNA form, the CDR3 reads TGTGCCAGCTCCCCTAGAGTCACAGATACGCAGTATTTT. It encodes CASSPRVTDTQYF. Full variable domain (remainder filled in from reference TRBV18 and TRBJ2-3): NAGVMQNPRHLVRRRGQEARLRCSPMKGHSHVYWYRQLPEEGLKFMVYLQKENIIDESGMPKERFSAEFPKEGPSILRIQQVVRGDSAAYFCASSPRVTDTQYFGPGTRLTVL.

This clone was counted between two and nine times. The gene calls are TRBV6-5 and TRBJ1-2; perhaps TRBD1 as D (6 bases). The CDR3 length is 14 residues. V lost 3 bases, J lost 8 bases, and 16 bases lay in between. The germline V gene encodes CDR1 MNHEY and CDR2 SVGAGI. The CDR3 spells CASSYSARGRGYTF. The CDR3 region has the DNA TGTGCCAGCAGTTATTCAGCCAGGGGTAGGGGCTACACCTTC.

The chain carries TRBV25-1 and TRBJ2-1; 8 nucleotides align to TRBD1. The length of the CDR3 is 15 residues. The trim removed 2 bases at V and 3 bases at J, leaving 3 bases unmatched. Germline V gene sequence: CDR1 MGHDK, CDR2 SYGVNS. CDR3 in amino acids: CASSEGQGNYNEQFF. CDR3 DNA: TGTGCCAGCAGTGAAGGACAGGGAAACTACAATGAGCAGTTCTTC.

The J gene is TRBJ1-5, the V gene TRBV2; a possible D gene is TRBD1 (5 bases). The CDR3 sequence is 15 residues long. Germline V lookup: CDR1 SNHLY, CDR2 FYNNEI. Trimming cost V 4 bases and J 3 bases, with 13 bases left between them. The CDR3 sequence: CASSVGQGNNQPQHF. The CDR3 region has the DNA TGTGCCAGCAGTGTCGGTCAGGGCAACAATCAGCCCCAGCATTTT.

CDR3 protein: CASSVSGVGVGYEQYF. The CDR3 DNA reads TGTGCCAGCAGTGTATCAGGGGTCGGGGTAGGCTACGAGCAGTACTTC. The V call is TRBV6-1, the J call TRBJ2-7, with D maybe TRBD1 (6 bases). Trimming left V 4 bases short and J 3 bases short, with 19 bases between. The CDR3 totals 16 residues. The germline gives CDR1 MNHNS, CDR2 SASEGT.

The CDR3 DNA follows: TGTGCCAGCAGCTTGCCTAGCACAGATACGCAGTATTTT. This encodes CASSLPSTDTQYF. V is TRBV5-6 and J is TRBJ2-3; no clear D gene. The CDR3 covers 13 residues. Germline V gives CDR1 SGHDT, CDR2 YYEEEE. With 1 base removed from V and 0 bases from J, the gap between germline ends came to 3 bases. The variable domain in full, with the rest retrieved from reference TRBV5-6 and TRBJ2-3, is DAGVTQSPTHLIKTRGQQVTLRCSPKSGHDTVSWYQQALGQGPQFIFQYYEEEERQRGNFPDRFSGHQFPNYSSELNVNALLLGDSALYLCASSLPSTDTQYFGPGTRLTVL.

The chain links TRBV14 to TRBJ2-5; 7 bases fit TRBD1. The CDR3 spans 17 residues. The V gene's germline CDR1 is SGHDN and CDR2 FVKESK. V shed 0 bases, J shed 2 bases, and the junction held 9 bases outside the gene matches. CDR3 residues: CASSQDIRTGRQETQYF. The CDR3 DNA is TGTGCCAGCAGCCAAGATATCAGGACAGGCCGGCAAGAGACCCAGTACTTC.